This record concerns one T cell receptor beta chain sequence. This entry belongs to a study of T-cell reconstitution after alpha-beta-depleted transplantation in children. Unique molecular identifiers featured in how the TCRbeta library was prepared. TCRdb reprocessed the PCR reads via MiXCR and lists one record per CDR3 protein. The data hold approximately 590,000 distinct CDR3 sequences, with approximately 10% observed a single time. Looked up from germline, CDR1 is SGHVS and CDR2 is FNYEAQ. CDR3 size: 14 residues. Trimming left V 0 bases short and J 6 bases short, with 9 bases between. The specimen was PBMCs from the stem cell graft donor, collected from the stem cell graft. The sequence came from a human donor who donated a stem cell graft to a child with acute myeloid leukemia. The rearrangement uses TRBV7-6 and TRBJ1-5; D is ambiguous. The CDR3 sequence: CASSLAGMSQPQHF. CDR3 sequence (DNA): TGTGCCAGCAGCTTAGCAGGGATGAGTCAGCCCCAGCATTTT.